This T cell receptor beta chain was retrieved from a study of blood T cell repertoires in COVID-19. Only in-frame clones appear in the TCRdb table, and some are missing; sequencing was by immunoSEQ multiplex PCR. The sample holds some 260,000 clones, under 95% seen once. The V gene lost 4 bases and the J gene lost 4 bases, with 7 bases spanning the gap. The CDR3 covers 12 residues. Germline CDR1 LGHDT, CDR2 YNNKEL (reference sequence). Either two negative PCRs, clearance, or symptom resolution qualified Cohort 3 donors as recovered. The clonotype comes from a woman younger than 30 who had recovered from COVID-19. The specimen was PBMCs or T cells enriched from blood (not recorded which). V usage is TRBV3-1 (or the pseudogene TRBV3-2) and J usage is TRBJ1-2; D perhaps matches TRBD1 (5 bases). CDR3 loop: CASSLDSYGYTF. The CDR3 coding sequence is TGTGCCAGCAGCCTCGACAGCTATGGCTACACCTTC.